This T cell receptor (beta chain) stems from a study of Ad26.COV2.S vaccination and SARS-CoV-2 variants. Turning to the study itself: The donor was enrolled in the Ad26.COV2.S arm of the COV1001 trial.

Looked up from germline, CDR1 is MNHNY and CDR2 is SVGAGI (reference sequence). This CDR3 contains 15 residues. The germline V and J ends were trimmed by 0 bases and 4 bases, with 13 bases remaining between them. This table comes from immunoSEQ multiplex PCR, and its TCRdb copy is limited to in-frame clones, with some not included. Here the sample spans about 480,000 clones, around 85% being singletons. The treatment is: around 19 received Ad26.COV2.S at low or high dose, single or two shots; roughly 5 received placebo; per-sample allocation not given. Collection of the samples took place on day 63 after the first injection of vaccine or placebo. At a Boston site, the person donating was an adult of 18-55 years. Findings of the study overall: Estimates derived from TCR breadth and depth analyses may have underestimated total T cell responses.

As to this clone: What it recognizes is unknown.

This rearrangement joins TRBV6-6 to TRBJ2-7, with D possibly being TRBD1 (6 bases). This receptor was obtained from a person aged 18 to 65 who received the Ad26.COV2.S COVID-19 vaccine or a placebo. The specimen comprised peripheral blood, sampled in a trial of Ad26.COV2.S vaccine versus placebo. The CDR3 region has the DNA TGTGCCAGCAGTTACTCGGGGGCAGATCAATACGAGCAGTACTTC. It encodes CASSYSGADQYEQYF.